The clone carrying this T cell receptor beta chain has ten or more counts. Germline V gene sequence: CDR1 MNHEY, CDR2 SVGAGI. The CDR3 runs to 13 residues. The V end was cut by 0 bases, the J end by 6 bases, with 6 bases between. The data were taken from a study of blood T cell repertoires in COVID-19. As for the study in general: Acute and convalescent COVID-19 specimens originated in the United States, Italy and Spain. In each case, the material was cDNA or gDNA derived from T cells, B-cell-depleted T cells, or PBMCs.

Under the authors' procedure: Scientists estimated how many nucleated cells there were by amplifying reference gene primers. The method was immunoSEQ multiplex PCR; TCRdb's version includes in-frame clones alone and lacks a portion of them. V and J calls and clone size follow that table, whereas D and trimming were derived from the DNA. In the table there are about 260,000 clones, approximately 91% of which are singletons. The J gene is TRBJ1-5, the V gene TRBV6-5, with D unresolved. The origin of this receptor is a human donor in a cohort sampled during active COVID-19. The sequencing sample was made of peripheral blood. CDR3 loop: CASSYSYFQPQHF. The CDR3 DNA follows: TGTGCCAGCAGTTACTCGTATTTTCAGCCCCAGCATTTT.